The 6 T cell receptor beta chains reported below all come from one sample, sequenced in a study of immune characterization of retroperitoneal liposarcoma. TCRdb ran MiXCR on the PCR reads and lists one entry per CDR3 protein. The sample consists of fewer than 8,000 distinct CDR3 sequences, over 40% of them appearing once. The sample taken for sequencing was tumor tissue. These receptors all come from a male donor with retroperitoneal liposarcoma.

By its share, this clonotype is medium-sized. V usage is TRBV7-8 and J usage is TRBJ2-1; D remains unclear. The germline V and J ends were trimmed by 1 base and 9 bases, with 7 bases remaining between them. The CDR3 runs 12 residues. Germline V lookup: CDR1 SGHVS, CDR2 FQNEAQ. In nucleotides, the CDR3 is TGTGCCAGCAGCTTAGACGGGCCTGAGCAGTTCTTC. Amino acids: CASSLDGPEQFF.

The rearrangement joins TRBV6-5 to TRBJ2-2, with a tentative D call TRBD2 (6 bases). The CDR3 sequence is 13 residues long. Per germline, CDR1 MNHEY and CDR2 SVGAGI. V dropped 6 bases and J dropped 8 bases, with 13 bases sitting between them. In DNA, the CDR3 is TGTGCCAGCAGAATGGGACTCTCAGGGGAGCTGTTTTTT. It encodes CASRMGLSGELFF.

The chain has TRBV12-3 or TRBV12-4 and TRBJ2-5, with 12 positions matching TRBD1. V was pared by 1 base and J by 11 bases, with 11 bases of the junction left unmatched. CDR3 length: 16 amino acids. The CDR3 sequence is CASSLGGDRGLHEQYF. The CDR3 DNA is TGTGCCAGCAGTTTAGGCGGGGACAGGGGGCTTCATGAGCAGTACTTC.

The V call is TRBV12-3 or TRBV12-4, the J call TRBJ1-6; 8 bases are shared with TRBD1. CDR3 length equals 20 residues. With V trimmed by 6 bases and J by 10 bases, 26 bases remained unmatched. The CDR3 nucleotides read TGTGCCAGCAGCCGGTTAGGACAGGGCCCGGCGGGCGGTCTTGGGTCACCCCTCCACTTT. It specifies CASSRLGQGPAGGLGSPLHF.

The chain has TRBV27 and TRBJ2-1, with a tentative D call TRBD1 (5 bases). Trimming pared 4 bases from V and 7 bases from J, leaving 14 bases between. The germline CDR1 and CDR2 sequences are MNHEY and SMNVEV (reference sequence). The CDR3 has 14 amino acids. The CDR3 DNA reads as TGTGCCAGCAGTTCCTGGGGCGCCGGGAATGAGCAGTTCTTC. This encodes CASSSWGAGNEQFF.

The table lists this clonotype with a count of one. V and J are TRBV6-1 and TRBJ2-1; 12 nucleotides match TRBD2. J was trimmed by 5 bases and V by 2 bases; bases with no gene match: 10. The germline CDR1 and CDR2 sequences are MNHNS and SASEGT. The CDR3 consists of 18 residues. CDR3 region: CASSEWLAGGPANNEQFF. Here the CDR3 DNA reads TGTGCCAGCAGTGAATGGCTAGCGGGAGGGCCCGCAAACAATGAGCAGTTCTTC.